These 29 T cell receptor beta chains were all obtained from the same sample, sequenced in a study of CD8 T cells in Susac syndrome. Reverse transcription of about 0.45 to 1 ug RNA used random hexamers. Via MiXCR, TCRdb re-called the immunoSEQ multiplex PCR reads, giving one row per CDR3 protein. This table has about 160,000 distinct CDR3 sequences, 85% to 95% appearing once. The sequenced sample consisted of CD4+ T cells from PBMCs. These receptors were collected from a human donor in good health.

The rearrangement uses TRBV25-1 and TRBJ2-3, with D possibly matching TRBD2 (6 bases). Germline lookup yields CDR1 MGHDK and CDR2 SYGVNS. The V and J ends lost 8 bases and 0 bases respectively, with 15 bases between them. The CDR3 consists of 15 residues. The chain's CDR3 is CASAPAGGSTDTQYF. The CDR3 DNA is TGTGCCAGCGCTCCCGCCGGGGGAAGCACAGATACGCAGTATTTT.

The chain is built from TRBV7-9 and TRBJ2-7; TRBD1 matches 8 bases. The CDR3 is 13 amino acids. Germline V gene sequence: CDR1 SEHNR, CDR2 FQNEAQ (reference sequence). The V gene end was trimmed by 5 bases and the J gene end by 6 bases; junction bases not matched to a gene: 6. The CDR3 protein is CASSRTGSGEQYF. The CDR3 nucleotides are TGTGCCAGCAGCCGGACAGGGTCGGGCGAGCAGTACTTC.

This sequence joins TRBV12-3 or TRBV12-4 and TRBJ2-1; D might be TRBD1 or TRBD2, each matching 6 bases. CDR3 length: 15 amino acids. Trimming removed 6 bases from V and 4 bases from J, with 16 bases in between. The CDR3 here is CASSLRGAQYNEQFF. Written as DNA, the CDR3 is TGTGCCAGCAGCCTAAGGGGGGCCCAATACAATGAGCAGTTCTTC.

This chain uses TRBV4-1 with TRBJ1-2; possible D gene TRBD1, 5 bases. The CDR3 contains 15 residues. V was shortened by 2 bases and J by 3 bases, with 13 bases between the two germline ends. The germline V gene encodes CDR1 MGHRA and CDR2 YSYEKL. The chain's CDR3 is CASSQLLDTDYGYTF. DNA of the CDR3: TGCGCCAGCAGCCAATTATTGGACACGGACTATGGCTACACCTTC.

This clonotype was seen a single time. The chain couples TRBV20-1 to TRBJ2-5, with 14 bases fitting TRBD2. There are 14 residues in the CDR3. CDR1 and CDR2 (germline): DFQATT, SNEGSKA (reference sequence). With V trimmed by 5 bases and J by 3 bases, 2 bases remained unmatched. The CDR3 loop is CSARTSGGKETQYF. As DNA, the CDR3 is TGCAGTGCTCGGACTAGCGGGGGGAAAGAGACCCAGTACTTC.

The CDR3 spells CASSDMGQTYEQYF. CDR3 sequence (DNA): TGTGCCAGCAGCGATATGGGACAGACCTACGAGCAGTACTTC. This chain links TRBV7-9 with TRBJ2-7; 7 bases are a match to TRBD1. Germline V gives CDR1 SEHNR, CDR2 FQNEAQ (reference sequence). J gave up 2 bases and V 5 bases, and 6 bases lay outside the gene matches. The CDR3 covers 14 residues.

V gene TRBV20-1 combines with J gene TRBJ1-2; TRBD1 matches at 9 bases. The germline V gene has CDR1 DFQATT and CDR2 SNEGSKA (reference sequence). This CDR3 spans 11 amino acids. After removal of 5 bases from V and 7 bases from J, the junction contained 2 bases not matched to a gene. As DNA, the CDR3 is TGCAGTGCTGGGGACAGGGCTGGCTACACCTTC. It codes for CSAGDRAGYTF.

The genes are TRBV5-1 and TRBJ1-4; possibly TRBD1 for D (5 bases). Trimming stripped 4 bases from V and 7 bases from J, with 17 bases between. The CDR3 has 15 amino acids. Germline CDR1 is SGHRS and CDR2 is YFSETQ. This CDR3 is CASSKLQGEGEKLFF. The DNA of the CDR3 is TGCGCCAGCAGCAAACTTCAGGGAGAAGGTGAAAAACTGTTTTTT.

This rearrangement joins TRBV7-2 to TRBJ2-1; the match to TRBD2 covers 7 bases. The CDR3 extends over 16 amino acids. V shed 0 bases, J shed 7 bases, and the junction held 9 bases outside the gene matches. Germline CDR1 and CDR2: SGHTA and FQGNSA. Here the CDR3 DNA reads TGTGCCAGCAGCTTAGCGTCGGTCCCAGCGGGGAATGAGCAGTTCTTC. Encoded protein: CASSLASVPAGNEQFF.

The chain joins TRBV7-9 to TRBJ1-2; D is ambiguous. Germline assignment: CDR1 SEHNR and CDR2 FQNEAQ (reference sequence). This CDR3 has 12 amino acids. The V end was cut by 3 bases, the J end by 7 bases, with 9 bases between. The DNA for the CDR3 is TGTGCCAGCAGCTTCCCCATGGGTGGCTACACCTTC. This gives the protein CASSFPMGGYTF.

Details on this clonotype: The junction and the germline gene differ at one end; a read error may be behind it. The chain is built from TRBV6-5 and TRBJ1-1, with unresolved D. This CDR3 has 12 amino acids. Per the germline V gene, CDR1 is MNHEY and CDR2 is SVGAGI. CDR3 region: CASSNSNTEAFF. CDR3 DNA: TGTGCCAGCAGTAACTCGAACACTGAAGCTTTCTTT.

This clonotype was observed a single time. V usage is TRBV2 and J usage is TRBJ2-3; 8 nucleotides match TRBD2. Germline assignment: CDR1 SNHLY and CDR2 FYNNEI. The CDR3 length is 14 residues. The V and J ends lost 3 bases and 6 bases, in that order; junction bases with no gene match: 5. CDR3 coding DNA: TGTGCCAGCAGTGAGGGGACTAGTTGGGATACGCAGTATTTT. This gives the protein CASSEGTSWDTQYF.

This rearrangement joins TRBV20-1 to TRBJ2-1; 7 bases fit TRBD1. The V gene's germline CDR1 is DFQATT and CDR2 SNEGSKA (reference sequence). With 6 bases clipped from V and 6 bases from J, the junction kept 11 bases outside the gene matches. The CDR3 is 14 residues long. CDR3 residues: CSAPSRAGGNEQFF. The CDR3 coding sequence is TGCAGTGCCCCCTCCAGAGCAGGGGGCAATGAGCAGTTCTTC.

The rearrangement uses TRBV18 and TRBJ1-1; no definite D call. The germline gives CDR1 KGHSH, CDR2 LQKENI. This CDR3 has 15 amino acids. V gave up 3 bases and J gave up 0 bases, with 11 bases separating them. CDR3 sequence (DNA): TGTGCCAGCTCACCCACCTATGAAATGAACACTGAAGCTTTCTTT. Its protein is CASSPTYEMNTEAFF. Full variable domain (remainder filled in from reference TRBV18 and TRBJ1-1): NAGVMQNPRHLVRRRGQEARLRCSPMKGHSHVYWYRQLPEEGLKFMVYLQKENIIDESGMPKERFSAEFPKEGPSILRIQQVVRGDSAAYFCASSPTYEMNTEAFFGQGTRLTVV.

This clonotype has more than one count but fewer than ten. The genes are TRBV7-6 and TRBJ1-2, with D possibly TRBD1 on 5 matching bases. V lost 1 base, J lost 0 bases, and 9 bases lay in between. The CDR3 loop spans 15 amino acids. Germline CDR1 reads SGHVS; CDR2 reads FNYEAQ. This chain's CDR3 is CASSLEGRANYGYTF. The CDR3 bases are TGTGCCAGCAGCTTAGAGGGGAGGGCTAACTATGGCTACACCTTC.

The V gene is TRBV18, the J gene TRBJ2-7, with TRBD1 as a possible D gene (5 bases). The CDR3 loop spans 13 amino acids. Germline assignment: CDR1 KGHSH and CDR2 LQKENI. Trimming removed 3 bases at V and 7 bases at J, with 13 bases between. CDR3 sequence reads: CASSPWGLTEQYF. In DNA, the CDR3 is TGTGCCAGCTCACCTTGGGGCCTCACAGAGCAGTACTTC.

This clonotype was recorded only once. This chain uses TRBV5-1 with TRBJ2-5, with 7 bases that match TRBD1. V lost 4 bases, J lost 2 bases, and 5 bases stayed unmatched. Germline CDR1 SGHRS, CDR2 YFSETQ. The CDR3 is made up of 14 amino acids. The chain's CDR3 is CASSGRDRQETQYF. CDR3 coding DNA: TGCGCCAGCAGCGGCCGGGACAGACAAGAGACCCAGTACTTC.

This clonotype has only one observation. The CDR3 DNA reads TGTGCCAGCAGCCAAGACCCGACGGGAATAGGTGGATCACCCCTCCACTTT. It encodes CASSQDPTGIGGSPLHF. This chain connects TRBV3-1 to TRBJ1-6; D call uncertain. The CDR3 is 17 residues long. Trimming shortened V by 0 bases and J by 10 bases, and 19 bases separated the two germline ends. The germline CDR1 and CDR2 sequences are LGHDT and YNNKEL (reference sequence).

This sequence joins TRBV29-1 and TRBJ1-1; 10 nucleotides line up with TRBD1. J lost 5 bases, V lost 1 base, and 4 bases had no gene match. Germline V gene sequence: CDR1 SQVTM, CDR2 ANQGSEA. This CDR3 has 14 amino acids. CDR3 residues: CSVEGVGQGTEAFF. Written as DNA, the CDR3 is TGCAGCGTTGAAGGGGTGGGACAGGGGACTGAAGCTTTCTTT. The whole variable domain, filled in from reference TRBV29-1 and TRBJ1-1, reads SAVISQKPSRDICQRGTSLTIQCQVDSQVTMMFWYRQQPGQSLTLIATANQGSEATYESGFVIDKFPISRPNLTFSTLTVSNMSPEDSSIYLCSVEGVGQGTEAFFGQGTRLTVV.

The gene calls are TRBV7-3 and TRBJ1-1; D is unresolved. The germline V gene has CDR1 SGHTA and CDR2 FQGTGA. Deletions cut 1 base from V and 1 base from J, with 7 bases between. The CDR3 has 14 residues. CDR3 amino acids: CASSLSPGNTEAFF. CDR3 DNA: TGTGCCAGCAGCTTAAGCCCAGGGAACACTGAAGCTTTCTTT.

The rearrangement links TRBV6-6 to TRBJ2-1, with D possibly being TRBD1 or TRBD2 (5 bases each). The CDR3 covers 16 residues. CDR1 is MNHNY, CDR2 SVGAGI, per germline (reference sequence). The germline V and J ends were trimmed by 8 bases and 2 bases, with 19 bases remaining between them. CDR3 bases: TGTGCCAGCTTCCCCGGGGCCTTCTCAACCTACAATGAGCAGTTCTTC. Amino acid sequence: CASFPGAFSTYNEQFF.

This sequence joins TRBV3-1 and TRBJ1-1, with 7 bases identical to TRBD1. The germline V gene encodes CDR1 LGHDT and CDR2 YNNKEL (reference sequence). The CDR3 totals 15 residues. V lost 3 bases to trimming and J lost 0 bases; unmatched junction nucleotides: 4. DNA of the CDR3: TGTGCCAGCAGCCATCACGACAGGGTGAACACTGAAGCTTTCTTT. This encodes CASSHHDRVNTEAFF.

This clonotype was detected only once. The chain combines TRBV15 with TRBJ1-1; no clear D. This CDR3 has 17 residues. The V and J ends lost 0 bases and 1 base respectively, with 15 bases between them. Germline-derived CDR1 and CDR2 are LNHNV and YYDKDF (reference sequence). CDR3 region: CATSRDSHRAPNTEAFF. The CDR3 DNA reads as TGTGCCACCAGCAGAGATTCGCACAGAGCCCCGAACACTGAAGCTTTCTTT. The entire variable domain, with the rest obtained from reference TRBV15 and TRBJ1-1, is as follows: DAMVIQNPRYQVTQFGKPVTLSCSQTLNHNVMYWYQQKSSQAPKLLFHYYDKDFNNEADTPDNFQSRRPNTSFCFLDIRSPGLGDTAMYLCATSRDSHRAPNTEAFFGQGTRLTVV.

CDR3 DNA: TGCAGCGTTGGGAGGACAGGGGGCCATCAGGATGGCTACACCTTC. Its translation: CSVGRTGGHQDGYTF. The rearrangement links TRBV29-1 to TRBJ1-2; 11 nucleotides align to TRBD1. The CDR3 covers 15 residues. V dropped 4 bases and J dropped 6; count of bases not matched to a gene: 10. Germline CDR1 and CDR2: SQVTM and ANQGSEA.

The chain employs TRBV12-3 or TRBV12-4 and TRBJ1-1, with D maybe TRBD1 (5 bases). V lost 3 bases, J lost 4 bases, and 12 bases lay in between. CDR3 length: 14 amino acids. In nucleotides, the CDR3 is TGTGCCAGCAGTTTTGCTACCGGGGCCACTGAAGCTTTCTTT. It translates to CASSFATGATEAFF.

This clonotype has only a few counts. The rearrangement links TRBV11-2 to TRBJ2-6; 7 nucleotides align to TRBD1. This CDR3 contains 16 residues. Germline lookup yields CDR1 SGHAT and CDR2 FQNNGV. Trimming took 5 bases from V and 4 from J; bases not matched to a gene: 8. CDR3 sequence reads: CASSLQGGAGANVLTF. The DNA for the CDR3 is TGTGCCAGCAGCCTTCAAGGGGGCGCCGGGGCCAACGTCCTGACTTTC.

The chain employs TRBV20-1 and TRBJ2-7; D unresolved. The V and J ends lost 5 bases and 3 bases respectively, with 14 bases between them. The CDR3 is 13 residues long. Germline CDR1 reads DFQATT; CDR2 reads SNEGSKA (reference sequence). The CDR3 spells CSALSPDGYEQYF. The CDR3 DNA reads TGCAGTGCTCTATCGCCGGACGGCTACGAGCAGTACTTC.

The chain employs TRBV15 and TRBJ2-3; D not certain. Trimming removed 0 bases from V and 0 bases from J, with 1 base in between. The V gene's germline CDR1 is LNHNV and CDR2 YYDKDF (reference sequence). This CDR3 contains 13 residues. The CDR3, as DNA: TGTGCCACCAGCAGAGAGAGCACAGATACGCAGTATTTT. The encoded protein is CATSRESTDTQYF.

This sequence joins TRBV5-6 and TRBJ2-2, with D perhaps matching TRBD1 (5 bases). This CDR3 has 16 amino acids. The V and J ends lost 1 base and 3 bases respectively, with 13 bases between them. Per the germline V gene, CDR1 is SGHDT and CDR2 is YYEEEE. The CDR3 coding sequence is TGTGCCAGCAGCTTGTTCTGGACACCGGACACCGGGGAGCTGTTTTTT. It codes for CASSLFWTPDTGELFF.